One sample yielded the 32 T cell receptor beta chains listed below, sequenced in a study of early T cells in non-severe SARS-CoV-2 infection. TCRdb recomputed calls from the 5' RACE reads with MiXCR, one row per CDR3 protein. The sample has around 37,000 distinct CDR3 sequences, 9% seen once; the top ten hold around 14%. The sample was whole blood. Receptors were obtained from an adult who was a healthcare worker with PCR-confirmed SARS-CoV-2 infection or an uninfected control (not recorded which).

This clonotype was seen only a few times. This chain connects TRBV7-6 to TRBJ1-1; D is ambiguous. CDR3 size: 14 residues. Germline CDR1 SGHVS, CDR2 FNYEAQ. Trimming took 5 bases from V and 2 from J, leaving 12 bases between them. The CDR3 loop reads CASSRGLLNTEAFF. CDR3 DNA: TGTGCCAGCAGCCGCGGGCTCCTCAACACTGAAGCTTTCTTT.

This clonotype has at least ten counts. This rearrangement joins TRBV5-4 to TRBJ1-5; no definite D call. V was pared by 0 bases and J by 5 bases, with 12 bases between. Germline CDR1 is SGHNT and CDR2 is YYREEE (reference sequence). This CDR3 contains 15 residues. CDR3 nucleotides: TGTGCCAGCAGCTTGGGATCACGCCCCGATCAGCCCCAGCATTTT. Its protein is CASSLGSRPDQPQHF. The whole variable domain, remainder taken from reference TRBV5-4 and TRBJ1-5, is ETGVTQSPTHLIKTRGQQVTLRCSSQSGHNTVSWYQQALGQGPQFIFQYYREEENGRGNFPPRFSGLQFPNYSSELNVNALELDDSALYLCASSLGSRPDQPQHFGDGTRLSIL.

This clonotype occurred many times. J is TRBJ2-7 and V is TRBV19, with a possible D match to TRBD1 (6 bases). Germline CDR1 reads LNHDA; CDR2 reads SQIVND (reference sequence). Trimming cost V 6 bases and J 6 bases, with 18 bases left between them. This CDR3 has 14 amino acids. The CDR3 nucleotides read TGTGCCAGTAGGAACCGGGACATGACCGGCGAGCAGTACTTC. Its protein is CASRNRDMTGEQYF.

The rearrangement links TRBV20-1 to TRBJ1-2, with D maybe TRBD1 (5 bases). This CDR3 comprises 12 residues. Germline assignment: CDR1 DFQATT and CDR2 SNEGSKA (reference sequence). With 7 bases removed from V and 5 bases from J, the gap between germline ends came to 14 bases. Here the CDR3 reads CSVGQGIYGYTF. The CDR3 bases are TGCAGTGTTGGCCAGGGAATATATGGCTACACCTTC.

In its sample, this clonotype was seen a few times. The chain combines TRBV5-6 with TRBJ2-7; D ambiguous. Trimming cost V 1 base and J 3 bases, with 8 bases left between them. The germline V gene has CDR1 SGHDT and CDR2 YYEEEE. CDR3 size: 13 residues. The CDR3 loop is CASSLWQNYEQYF. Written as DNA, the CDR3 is TGTGCCAGCAGCTTGTGGCAAAACTACGAGCAGTACTTC.

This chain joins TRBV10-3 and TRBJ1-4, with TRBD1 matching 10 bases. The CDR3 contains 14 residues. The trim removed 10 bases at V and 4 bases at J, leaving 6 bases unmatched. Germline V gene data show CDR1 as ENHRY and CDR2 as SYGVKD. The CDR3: CATKGDRGNEKLFF. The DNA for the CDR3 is TGTGCCACCAAGGGGGACAGGGGTAATGAAAAACTGTTTTTT.

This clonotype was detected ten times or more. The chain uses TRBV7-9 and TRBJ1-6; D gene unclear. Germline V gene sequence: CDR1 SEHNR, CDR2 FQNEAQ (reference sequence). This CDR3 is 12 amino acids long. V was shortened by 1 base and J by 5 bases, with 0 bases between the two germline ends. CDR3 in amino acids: CASSLDNSPLHF. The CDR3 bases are TGTGCCAGCAGCTTAGATAATTCACCCCTCCACTTT. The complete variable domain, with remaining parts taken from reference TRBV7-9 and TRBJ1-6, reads DTGVSQNPRHKITKRGQNVTFRCDPISEHNRLYWYRQTLGQGPEFLTYFQNEAQLEKSRLLSDRFSAERPKGSFSTLEIQRTEQGDSAMYLCASSLDNSPLHFGNGTRLTVT.

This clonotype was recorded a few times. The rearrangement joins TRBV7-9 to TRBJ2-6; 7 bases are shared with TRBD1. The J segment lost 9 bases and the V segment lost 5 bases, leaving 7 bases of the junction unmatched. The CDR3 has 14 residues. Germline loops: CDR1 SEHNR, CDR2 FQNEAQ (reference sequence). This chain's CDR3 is CASSAAGTDNVLTF. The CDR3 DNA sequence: TGTGCCAGCAGCGCTGCCGGGACAGACAACGTCCTGACTTTC.

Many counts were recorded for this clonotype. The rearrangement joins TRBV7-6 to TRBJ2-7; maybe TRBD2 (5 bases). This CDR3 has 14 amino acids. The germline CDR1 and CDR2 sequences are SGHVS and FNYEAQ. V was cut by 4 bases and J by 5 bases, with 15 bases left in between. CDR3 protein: CASSSRAVGDEQYF. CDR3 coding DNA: TGTGCCAGCAGCTCAAGAGCGGTTGGCGACGAGCAGTACTTC. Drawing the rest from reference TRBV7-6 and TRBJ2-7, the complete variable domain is GAGVSQSPRYKVTKRGQDVALRCDPISGHVSLYWYRQALGQGPEFLTYFNYEAQQDKSGLPNDRFSAERPEGSISTLTIQRTEQRDSAMYRCASSSRAVGDEQYFGPGTRLTVT.

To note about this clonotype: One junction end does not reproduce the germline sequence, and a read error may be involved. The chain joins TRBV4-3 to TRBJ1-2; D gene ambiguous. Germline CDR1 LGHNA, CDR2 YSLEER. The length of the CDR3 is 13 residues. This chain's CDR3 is CVSSHEVGYGYTF. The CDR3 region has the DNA TGCGTCAGCAGCCACGAGGTCGGCTATGGCTACACCTTC.

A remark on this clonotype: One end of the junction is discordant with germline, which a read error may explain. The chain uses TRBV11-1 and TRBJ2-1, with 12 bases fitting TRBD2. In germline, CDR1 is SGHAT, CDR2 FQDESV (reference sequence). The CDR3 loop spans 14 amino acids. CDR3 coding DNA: TGTGCCGGCAGCTCTAGCGGGGGGGCCGGGGAGCAGTTCTTC. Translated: CAGSSSGGAGEQFF.

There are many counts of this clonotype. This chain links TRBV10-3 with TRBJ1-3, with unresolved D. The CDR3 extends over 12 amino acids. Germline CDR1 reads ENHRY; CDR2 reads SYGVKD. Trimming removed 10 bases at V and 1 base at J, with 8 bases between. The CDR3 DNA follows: TGTGCCACCGTAGAATCTGGAAACACCATATATTTT. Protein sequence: CATVESGNTIYF.

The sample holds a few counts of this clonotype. CDR3 nucleotides: TGTGCCAGCAGGAGACGGTGGAGGGACGAGCAGTACTTC. It translates to CASRRRWRDEQYF. The chain links TRBV6-5 to TRBJ2-7, with a possible D match to TRBD2 (6 bases). The CDR3 extends over 13 amino acids. Germline V gene lookup returns CDR1 MNHEY and CDR2 SVGAGI. V lost 6 bases, J lost 5 bases, and 14 bases lay in between.

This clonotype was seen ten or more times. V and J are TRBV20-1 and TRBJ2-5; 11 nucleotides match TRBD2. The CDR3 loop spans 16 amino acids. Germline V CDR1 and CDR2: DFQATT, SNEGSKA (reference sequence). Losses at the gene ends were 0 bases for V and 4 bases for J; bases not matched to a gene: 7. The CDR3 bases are TGCAGTGCTAGAGATCCGTTTAGCGGGGGGGCAGAGACCCAGTACTTC. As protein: CSARDPFSGGAETQYF.

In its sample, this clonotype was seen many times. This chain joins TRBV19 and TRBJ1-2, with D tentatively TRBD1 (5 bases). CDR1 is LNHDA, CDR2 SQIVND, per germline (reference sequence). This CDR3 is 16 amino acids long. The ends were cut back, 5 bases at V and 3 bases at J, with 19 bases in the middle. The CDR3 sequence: CASSLPPGTYHYGYTF. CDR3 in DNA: TGTGCCAGTAGTTTGCCGCCCGGGACCTACCACTATGGCTACACCTTC. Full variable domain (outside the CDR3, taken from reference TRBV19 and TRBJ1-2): DGGITQSPKYLFRKEGQNVTLSCEQNLNHDAMYWYRQDPGQGLRLIYYSQIVNDFQKGDIAEGYSVSREKKESFPLTVTSAQKNPTAFYLCASSLPPGTYHYGYTFGSGTRLTVV.

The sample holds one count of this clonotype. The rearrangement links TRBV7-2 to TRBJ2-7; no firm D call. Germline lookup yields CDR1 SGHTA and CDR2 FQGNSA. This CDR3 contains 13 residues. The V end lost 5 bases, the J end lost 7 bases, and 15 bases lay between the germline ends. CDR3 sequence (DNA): TGTGCCAGCAGCCGAAGGACGGTATCTGAGCAGTACTTC. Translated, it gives CASSRRTVSEQYF. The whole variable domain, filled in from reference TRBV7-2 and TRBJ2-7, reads GAGVSQSPSNKVTEKGKDVELRCDPISGHTALYWYRQSLGQGLEFLIYFQGNSAPDKSGLPSDRFSAERTGGSVSTLTIQRTQQEDSAVYLCASSRRTVSEQYFGPGTRLTVT.

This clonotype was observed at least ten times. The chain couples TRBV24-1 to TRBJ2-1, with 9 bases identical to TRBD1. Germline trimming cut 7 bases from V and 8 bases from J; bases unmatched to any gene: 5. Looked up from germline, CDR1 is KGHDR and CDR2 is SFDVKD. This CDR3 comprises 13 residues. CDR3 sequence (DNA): TGTGCCACCAGAGAAAACAGGGGGCATGAGCAGTTCTTC. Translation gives CATRENRGHEQFF.

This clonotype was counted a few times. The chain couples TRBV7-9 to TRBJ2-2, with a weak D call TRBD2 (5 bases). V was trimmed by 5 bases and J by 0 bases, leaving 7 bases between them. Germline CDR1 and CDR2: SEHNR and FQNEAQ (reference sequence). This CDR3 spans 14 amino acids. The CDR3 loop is CASSPGTNTGELFF. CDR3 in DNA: TGTGCCAGCAGCCCGGGGACGAACACCGGGGAGCTGTTTTTT.

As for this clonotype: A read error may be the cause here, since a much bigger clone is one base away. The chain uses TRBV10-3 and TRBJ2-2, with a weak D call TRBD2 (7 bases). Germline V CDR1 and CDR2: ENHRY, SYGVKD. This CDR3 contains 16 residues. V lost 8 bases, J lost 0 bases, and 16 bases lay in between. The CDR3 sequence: CAISGGGGANTGELFF. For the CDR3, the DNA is TGTGCCATCTCCGGAGGGGGGGGCGCGAACACCGGGGAGCTGTTTTTT.

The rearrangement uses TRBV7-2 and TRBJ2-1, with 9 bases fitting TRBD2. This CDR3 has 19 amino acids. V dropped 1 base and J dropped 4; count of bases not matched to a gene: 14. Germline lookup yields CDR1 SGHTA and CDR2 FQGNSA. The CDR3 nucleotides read TGTGCCAGCAGCTTAGTCGCGGGGGGGCCAGTAATCTCGTACAATGAGCAGTTCTTC. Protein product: CASSLVAGGPVISYNEQFF.

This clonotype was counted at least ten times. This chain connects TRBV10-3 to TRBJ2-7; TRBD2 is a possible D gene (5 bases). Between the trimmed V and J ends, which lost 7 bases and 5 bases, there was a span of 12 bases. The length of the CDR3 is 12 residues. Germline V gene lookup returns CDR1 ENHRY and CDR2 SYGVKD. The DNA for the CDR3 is TGTGCCATCATGGGAGTGTCGAACGAGCAGTACTTC. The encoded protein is CAIMGVSNEQYF.

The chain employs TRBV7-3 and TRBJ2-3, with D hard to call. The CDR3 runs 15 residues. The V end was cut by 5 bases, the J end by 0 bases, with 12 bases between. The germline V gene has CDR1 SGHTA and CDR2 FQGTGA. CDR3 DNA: TGTGCCAGCAGCCGCTTAACTATTAGCACAGATACGCAGTATTTT. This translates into CASSRLTISTDTQYF. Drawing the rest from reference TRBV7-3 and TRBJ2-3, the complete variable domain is GAGVSQTPSNKVTEKGKYVELRCDPISGHTALYWYRQSLGQGPEFLIYFQGTGAADDSGLPNDRFFAVRPEGSVSTLKIQRTERGDSAVYLCASSRLTISTDTQYFGPGTRLTVL.

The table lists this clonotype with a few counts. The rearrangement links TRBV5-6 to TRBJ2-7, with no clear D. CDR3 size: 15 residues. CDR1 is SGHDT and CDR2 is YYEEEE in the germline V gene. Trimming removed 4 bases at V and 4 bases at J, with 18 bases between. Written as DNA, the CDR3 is TGTGCCAGCAGCCCCGTTCCGACTGATGATTACGAGCAGTACTTC. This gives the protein CASSPVPTDDYEQYF. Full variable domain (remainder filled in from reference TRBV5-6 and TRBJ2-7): DAGVTQSPTHLIKTRGQQVTLRCSPKSGHDTVSWYQQALGQGPQFIFQYYEEEERQRGNFPDRFSGHQFPNYSSELNVNALLLGDSALYLCASSPVPTDDYEQYFGPGTRLTVT.

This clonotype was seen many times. This CDR3 is CASSDSRTGGNQPQHF. The CDR3 nucleotides read TGTGCCAGCAGTGATAGTCGGACAGGGGGCAATCAGCCCCAGCATTTT. The genes are TRBV2 and TRBJ1-5, with 9 bases fitting TRBD1. V gave up 3 bases and J gave up 2 bases; unmatched junction bases: 5. The CDR3 runs to 16 residues. CDR1 and CDR2 from the germline V gene are SNHLY and FYNNEI.

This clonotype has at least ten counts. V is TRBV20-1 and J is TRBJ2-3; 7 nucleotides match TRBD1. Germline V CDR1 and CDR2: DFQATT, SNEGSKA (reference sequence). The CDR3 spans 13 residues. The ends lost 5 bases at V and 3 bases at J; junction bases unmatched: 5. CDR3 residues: CSAFRDSTDTQYF. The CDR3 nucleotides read TGCAGTGCTTTTCGGGACAGTACAGATACGCAGTATTTT.

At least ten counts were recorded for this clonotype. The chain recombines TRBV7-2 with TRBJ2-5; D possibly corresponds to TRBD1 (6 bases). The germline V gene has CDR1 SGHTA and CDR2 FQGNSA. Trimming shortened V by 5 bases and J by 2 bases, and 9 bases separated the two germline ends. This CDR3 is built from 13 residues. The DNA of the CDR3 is TGTGCCAGCAGCCAGGGACAACAAGAGACCCAGTACTTC. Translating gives CASSQGQQETQYF.

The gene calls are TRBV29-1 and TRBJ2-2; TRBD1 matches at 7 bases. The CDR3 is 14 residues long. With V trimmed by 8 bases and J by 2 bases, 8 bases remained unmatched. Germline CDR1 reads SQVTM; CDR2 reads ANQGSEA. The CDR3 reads CSTCRDSNTGELFF. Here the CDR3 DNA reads TGCAGCACCTGCCGGGACAGTAACACCGGGGAGCTGTTTTTT.

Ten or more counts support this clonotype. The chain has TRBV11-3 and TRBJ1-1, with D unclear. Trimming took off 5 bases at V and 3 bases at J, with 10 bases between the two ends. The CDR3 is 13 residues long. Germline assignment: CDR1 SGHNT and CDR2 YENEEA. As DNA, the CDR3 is TGTGCCAGCAGCCAAACGGATGACACTGAAGCTTTCTTT. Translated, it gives CASSQTDDTEAFF. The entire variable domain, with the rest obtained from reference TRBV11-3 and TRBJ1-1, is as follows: EAGVVQSPRYKIIEKKQPVAFWCNPISGHNTLYWYLQNLGQGPELLIRYENEEAVDDSQLPKDRFSAERLKGVDSTLKIQPAELGDSAVYLCASSQTDDTEAFFGQGTRLTVV.

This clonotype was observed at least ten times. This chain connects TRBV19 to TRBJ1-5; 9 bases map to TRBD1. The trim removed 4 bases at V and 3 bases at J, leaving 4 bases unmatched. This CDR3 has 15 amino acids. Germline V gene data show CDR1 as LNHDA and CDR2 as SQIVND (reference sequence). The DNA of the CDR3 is TGTGCCAGTAGTAGGGGACAGGGAGTCAATCAGCCCCAGCATTTT. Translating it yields CASSRGQGVNQPQHF.

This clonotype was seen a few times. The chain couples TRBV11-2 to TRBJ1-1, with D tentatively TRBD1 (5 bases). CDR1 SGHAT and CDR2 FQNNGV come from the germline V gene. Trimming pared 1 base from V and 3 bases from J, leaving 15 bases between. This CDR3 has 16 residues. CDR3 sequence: CASSLVPGQADTEAFF. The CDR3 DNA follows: TGTGCCAGCAGCTTAGTTCCAGGGCAGGCGGACACTGAAGCTTTCTTT.

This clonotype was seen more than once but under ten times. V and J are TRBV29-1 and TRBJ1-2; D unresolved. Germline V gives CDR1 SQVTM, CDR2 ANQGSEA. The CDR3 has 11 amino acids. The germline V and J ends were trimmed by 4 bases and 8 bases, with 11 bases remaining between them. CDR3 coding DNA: TGCAGCGTTGGACACTCTGGGGGCTACACCTTC. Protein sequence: CSVGHSGGYTF. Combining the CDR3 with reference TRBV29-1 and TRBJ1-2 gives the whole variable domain SAVISQKPSRDICQRGTSLTIQCQVDSQVTMMFWYRQQPGQSLTLIATANQGSEATYESGFVIDKFPISRPNLTFSTLTVSNMSPEDSSIYLCSVGHSGGYTFGSGTRLTVV.

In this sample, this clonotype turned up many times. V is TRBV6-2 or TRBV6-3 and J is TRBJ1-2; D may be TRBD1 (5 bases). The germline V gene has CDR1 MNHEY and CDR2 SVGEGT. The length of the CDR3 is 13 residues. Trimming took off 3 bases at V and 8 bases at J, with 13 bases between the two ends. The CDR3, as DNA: TGTGCCAGCAGTTATTCTCAGGGAAACGGCTACACCTTC. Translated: CASSYSQGNGYTF.